This TCR beta chain was sequenced during a study of vaccination and CD4 T cells after COVID-19. Treatment defined: approximately 10-day PBMC culture with coronavirus spike peptide pools or control peptides (ViraFEST assay). The Oncomine TCR Beta short-read assay was applied to DNA of cultured CD4+ T cells. Genomic DNA extraction was carried out from cultured CD4+ T cells. TCRdb re-derived calls from the PCR reads in MiXCR, one entry per CDR3 protein. The sample shows more than 10,000 distinct CDR3 sequences, around 62% of them seen only once. Comments on this clonotype: The antigen is unknown.

Per the germline V gene, CDR1 is SNHLY and CDR2 is FYNNEI. The CDR3 runs 13 residues. Trimming took 7 bases from V and 3 from J, leaving 13 bases between them. The chain uses TRBV2 and TRBJ2-7; weak D call: TRBD1 (6 bases). Sequenced material: CD4+ T cells from blood, cultured in vitro. The receptor comes from a human donor who had recovered from COVID-19. The CDR3: CASIQTQGYEQYF. In nucleotides, the CDR3 is TGTGCCAGCATCCAGACACAGGGCTACGAGCAGTACTTC. Using reference TRBV2 and TRBJ2-7 for the parts outside the CDR3, the full variable domain is EPEVTQTPSHQVTQMGQEVILRCVPISNHLYFYWYRQILGQKVEFLVSFYNNEISEKSEIFDDQFSVERPDGSNFTLKIRSTKLEDSAMYFCASIQTQGYEQYFGPGTRLTVT.